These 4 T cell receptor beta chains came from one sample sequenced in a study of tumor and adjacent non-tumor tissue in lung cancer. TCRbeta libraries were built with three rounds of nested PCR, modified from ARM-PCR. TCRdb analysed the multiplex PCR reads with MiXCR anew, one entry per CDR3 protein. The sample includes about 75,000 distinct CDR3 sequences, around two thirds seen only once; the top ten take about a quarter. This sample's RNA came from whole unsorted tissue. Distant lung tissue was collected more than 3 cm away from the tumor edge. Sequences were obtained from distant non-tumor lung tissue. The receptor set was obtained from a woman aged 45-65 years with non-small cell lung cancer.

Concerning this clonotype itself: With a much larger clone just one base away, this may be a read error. The chain's CDR3 is CASSDNTVDYGYTF. As DNA, the CDR3 is TGTGCCAGCAGTGATAACACAGTGGACTATGGCTACACCTTC. This chain joins TRBV6-1 and TRBJ1-2; D call uncertain. Trimming stripped 3 bases from V and 3 bases from J, with 11 bases between. This CDR3 has 14 residues. CDR1 MNHNS and CDR2 SASEGT come from the germline V gene.

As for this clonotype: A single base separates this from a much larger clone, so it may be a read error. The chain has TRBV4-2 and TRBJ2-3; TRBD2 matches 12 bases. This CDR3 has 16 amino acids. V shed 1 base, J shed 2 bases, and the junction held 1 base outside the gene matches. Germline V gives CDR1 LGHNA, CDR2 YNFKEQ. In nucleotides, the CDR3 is TGTGCCAGCAGCCAAGGACTAGCGGGAGCCACAGATACGCAGTATTTT. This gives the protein CASSQGLAGATDTQYF.

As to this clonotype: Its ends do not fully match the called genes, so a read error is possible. CDR3 region: CAGSYVATDTQYF. The CDR3 DNA sequence: TGTGCTGGCAGTTACGTGGCCACAGATACACAGTATTTC. The genes are TRBV6-5 and TRBJ2-3; D is unclear. The CDR3 covers 13 residues. CDR1 MNHEY and CDR2 SVGAGI come from the germline V gene.

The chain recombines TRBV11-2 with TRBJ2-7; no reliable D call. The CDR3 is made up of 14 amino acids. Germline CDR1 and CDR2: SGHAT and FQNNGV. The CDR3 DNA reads TGTACCAACAGCTTAACCATTTGGAACGACGAGCAGTACTTC. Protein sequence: CTNSLTIWNDEQYF.